These 6 T cell receptor beta chains came from one sample sequenced in a study of cytomegalovirus exposure and HLA in healthy donors. PCR amplification relied on 60 Vbeta primers (plus 13 Jbeta primers). Using immunoSEQ multiplex PCR, the repertoire was profiled, and TCRdb retains in-frame clones only, with some absent. The repertoire consists of about 120,000 clones, with roughly four fifths occurring once and the leading ten covering roughly 3.1%. The sample consisted of PBMCs. These receptors were taken from a woman in her twenties or thirties in good health and CMV-seropositive.

This clone has a handful of counts. The chain is built from TRBV19 and TRBJ1-1; possibly TRBD1 for D (6 bases). This CDR3 contains 13 residues. CDR1 and CDR2 from the germline V gene are LNHDA and SQIVND (reference sequence). The germline V and J ends were trimmed by 7 bases and 12 bases, with 21 bases remaining between them. CDR3 protein: CASTPIEGGSTFF. The CDR3 region has the DNA TGTGCCAGTACTCCGATCGAAGGGGGATCGACTTTCTTT.

The sample holds a few counts of this clone. The chain carries TRBV4-2 and TRBJ2-1; a possible D gene is TRBD2 (6 bases). Germline lookup yields CDR1 LGHNA and CDR2 YNFKEQ. The CDR3 is made up of 16 amino acids. The V gene lost 1 base and the J gene lost 1 base, with 11 bases spanning the gap. CDR3 in amino acids: CASSQGGTDSYNEQFF. The CDR3 region has the DNA TGTGCCAGCAGCCAAGGAGGGACTGATTCCTACAATGAGCAGTTCTTC.

A few counts support this clone. The chain carries TRBV5-5 and TRBJ1-3; unclear D gene. The CDR3 extends over 14 amino acids. The V end lost 0 bases, the J end lost 0 bases, and 4 bases lay between the germline ends. CDR1 is SGHKS, CDR2 YYEKEE, per germline (reference sequence). The CDR3 DNA is TGTGCCAGCAGCTTGGATAGCTCTGGAAACACCATATATTTT. The encoded protein is CASSLDSSGNTIYF.

The chain recombines TRBV15 with TRBJ1-5; tentatively, D is TRBD1 (5 bases). Trimming removed 0 bases at V and 6 bases at J, with 12 bases between. Germline loops: CDR1 LNHNV, CDR2 YYDKDF (reference sequence). The CDR3 has 15 residues. In nucleotides, the CDR3 is TGTGCCACCAGCAGAGAGGGTCGCAGGGCTCAGCCCCAGCATTTT. Protein: CATSREGRRAQPQHF.

Notes on this clone: A read error may account for a junction end that differs from germline. The chain employs TRBV7-9 and TRBJ2-3; D is perhaps TRBD2 (7 bases). CDR1 is SEHNR and CDR2 is FQNEAQ in the germline V gene (reference sequence). The CDR3 contains 12 residues. The CDR3 DNA reads as TGTGCCAGCAGCTTAAGCGGGACAAGGATTCTTTTT. Translation: CASSLSGTRILF.

This clone was seen only once. V usage is TRBV9 and J usage is TRBJ1-2; 10 nucleotides align to TRBD1. This CDR3 has 14 residues. Germline CDR1 SGDLS, CDR2 YYNGEE. V was pared by 4 bases and J by 3 bases, with 3 bases of the junction left unmatched. CDR3 residues: CASSSGQGDYGYTF. CDR3 bases: TGTGCCAGCAGCTCCGGACAGGGGGACTATGGCTACACCTTC.